This section outlines one TCR beta chain sequence together with its context. Its antigen is unknown. This specimen belongs to a study of T-cell memory formation after mild COVID-19. After 5'RACE with constant-segment primers, TCR alpha and TCR beta cDNA libraries carrying sample barcodes and UMIs were obtained. TCRdb re-called the 5' RACE reads through MiXCR, storing one row per CDR3 protein. Altogether fewer than 140,000 distinct CDR3 sequences are present, approximately 15% being singletons, with the ten largest covering 25% to 30%. Findings and caveats of the study: Within pre-infection memory, some responding clones were found, suggesting cross-reactive memory joined. Shrinking CD4+ clones resided mostly in CM and EM, and CD8+ ones in EMRA. The authors left the SARS-CoV-2 specificity of second-wave clones peaking on day 37 unconfirmed.

The sequenced sample consisted of PBMCs or a T cell subset sorted from them (not recorded which). This sequence originates from an adult woman who had mild COVID-19 (a few samples of this study predate the infection). Cell type and time point are not known.

The CDR3 loop is CASSLVGREWHGTDTQYF. As DNA, the CDR3 is TGTGCCAGCAGCTTAGTGGGCCGGGAGTGGCATGGCACAGATACGCAGTATTTT. V and J are TRBV7-2 and TRBJ2-3; tentative D call: TRBD2 (6 bases). Germline assignment: CDR1 SGHTA and CDR2 FQGNSA. The CDR3 covers 18 residues. Trimming took off 1 base at V and 1 base at J, with 18 bases between the two ends.